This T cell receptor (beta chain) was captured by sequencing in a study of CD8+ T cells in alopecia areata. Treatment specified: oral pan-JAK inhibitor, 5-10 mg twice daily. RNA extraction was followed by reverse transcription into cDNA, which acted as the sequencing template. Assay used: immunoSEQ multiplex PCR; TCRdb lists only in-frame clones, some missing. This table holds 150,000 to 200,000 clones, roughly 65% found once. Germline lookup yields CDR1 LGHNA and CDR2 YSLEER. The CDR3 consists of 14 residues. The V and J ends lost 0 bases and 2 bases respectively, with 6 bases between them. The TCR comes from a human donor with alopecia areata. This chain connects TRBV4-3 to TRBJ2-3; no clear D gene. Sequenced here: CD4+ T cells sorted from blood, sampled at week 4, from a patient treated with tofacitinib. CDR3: CASSQESATDTQYF. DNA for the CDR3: TGCGCCAGCAGCCAAGAGTCCGCCACAGATACGCAGTATTTT.